Listed below are T cell receptor beta chains from one sample, sequenced in a study of blood T cell repertoires in COVID-19. Profiled with immunoSEQ multiplex PCR; TCRdb holds only in-frame clones, not every one. The sample records about 88,000 clones, roughly 90% being singletons. Input material: peripheral blood. Receptor source: a man between 60 and 75 years old with acute or convalescent COVID-19. Both conserved end residues are part of each CDR3. The D gene is left open where the match is weak. A row's size may be missing; if present it is once, few, many or a size class.

V	D	J	size	CDR3	DNA
TRBV9	TRBD1	TRBJ1-1	.	CASSSNRGSAEAFF	TGTGCCAGCAGCTCGAACAGGGGAAGTGCTGAAGCTTTCTTT
TRBV6-6	.	TRBJ2-7	.	CASSSLYEQYF	TGTGCCAGCAGTTCCCTCTACGAGCAGTACTTC
TRBV5-1	.	TRBJ1-5	once	CASSFPYGRGNQPQHF	TGCGCCAGCAGCTTCCCGTACGGGAGGGGCAATCAGCCCCAGCATTTT
TRBV9	TRBD2	TRBJ2-3	.	CASSPRGLAGLLTDTQYF	TGTGCCAGCAGCCCTAGAGGACTAGCGGGCCTCCTCACAGATACGCAGTATTTT
TRBV7-2	.	TRBJ1-2	.	CASSFGRANYGYTF	TGTGCCAGCAGCTTCGGCAGGGCTAACTATGGCTACACCTTC
TRBV7-2	.	TRBJ2-7	.	CASSLHSGGTSYEQYF	TGTGCCAGCAGCTTACATTCCGGCGGAACCTCCTACGAGCAGTACTTC
TRBV5-8	.	TRBJ1-2	.	CASSLSVPSGGYTF	TGTGCCAGCAGCTTGTCTGTTCCCTCGGGAGGCTACACCTTC
TRBV6-5	.	TRBJ2-3	.	CASSYRGSTDTQYF	TGTGCCAGCAGTTACAGGGGTAGCACAGATACGCAGTATTTT
TRBV19	TRBD1	TRBJ1-5	.	CASSLTGGSNNQPQHF	TGTGCCAGTAGCCTAACAGGGGGGTCGAACAATCAGCCCCAGCATTTT
TRBV9	.	TRBJ1-2	.	CASSSTGNSYGYTF	TGTGCCAGCAGCTCAACAGGGAACAGCTATGGCTACACCTTC
TRBV9	.	TRBJ2-3	.	CASSVAVPAEGDTQYF	TGTGCCAGCAGCGTAGCGGTGCCGGCGGAGGGGGATACGCAGTATTTT
TRBV2	.	TRBJ2-6	.	CASSDKTATLSGANVLTF	TGTGCCAGCAGTGACAAGACAGCAACACTCTCTGGGGCCAACGTCCTGACTTTC
TRBV28	TRBD1	TRBJ1-5	.	CASRDGTGGDGNQPQHF	TGTGCCAGCAGGGACGGGACAGGGGGGGACGGCAATCAGCCCCAGCATTTT
TRBV30	.	TRBJ1-1	.	CAWSETGSTEAFF	TGTGCCTGGAGTGAAACAGGGTCCACTGAAGCTTTCTTT
TRBV7-2	.	TRBJ2-1	.	CASSLRLGARANNEQFF	TGTGCCAGCAGCTTACGCCTGGGGGCTAGGGCCAACAATGAGCAGTTCTTC
TRBV27	.	TRBJ2-2	.	CASSLSSWSAGELFF	TGTGCCAGCAGTTTATCGTCTTGGAGCGCCGGGGAGCTGTTTTTT
TRBV5-1	.	TRBJ2-2	.	CASSLSGQSNTGELFF	TGCGCCAGCAGCTTGTCAGGACAATCAAACACCGGGGAGCTGTTTTTT
TRBV28	TRBD1	TRBJ1-2	.	CASSPRTGRAYGYTF	TGTGCCAGCAGTCCCCGGACAGGGAGGGCCTATGGCTACACCTTC
TRBV4-3	TRBD2	TRBJ2-1	.	CASSRERGGRGGEQFF	TGCGCCAGCAGCCGGGAACGCGGGGGCCGGGGGGGTGAGCAGTTCTTC
TRBV4-2	TRBD2	TRBJ2-7	.	CASSPNPAGRSYEQYF	TGTGCCAGCAGCCCTAACCCAGCGGGACGAAGCTACGAGCAGTACTTC
TRBV5-1	.	TRBJ1-4	.	CASSRDTATNEKLFF	TGCGCCAGCAGCCGTGATACTGCAACTAATGAAAAACTGTTTTTT
TRBV18	.	TRBJ2-3	.	CASSLSYFSTDTQYF	TGTGCCAGCTCACTAAGCTATTTCAGCACAGATACGCAGTATTTT
TRBV7-3	TRBD2	TRBJ2-3	.	CASSLTSGTSGTQYF	TGTGCCAGCAGCTTAACGTCCGGGACTAGCGGGACGCAGTATTTT
TRBV12-3/TRBV12-4	.	TRBJ1-2	.	CASRTGGSGGYTF	TGTGCCAGCAGAACCGGAGGTTCGGGTGGCTACACCTTC
TRBV5-1	TRBD2	TRBJ2-1	.	CASSQGTSEYNEQFF	TGCGCCAGCAGCCAAGGGACTAGCGAGTACAATGAGCAGTTCTTC
TRBV4-3	.	TRBJ1-1	.	CASSPQGGALNTEAFF	TGCGCCAGCAGCCCGCAGGGAGGGGCCTTGAACACTGAAGCTTTCTTT
TRBV9	.	TRBJ2-5	.	CASSPPSLGGQETQYF	TGTGCCAGCAGCCCCCCCAGCTTGGGGGGCCAAGAGACCCAGTACTTC
TRBV5-1	TRBD2	TRBJ2-5	.	CASSSAGGQETQYF	TGCGCCAGCAGCTCAGCGGGAGGACAAGAGACCCAGTACTTC
TRBV27	TRBD1	TRBJ1-2	.	CASSLIQGYGYTF	TGTGCCAGCAGTTTGATACAGGGGTATGGCTACACCTTC
TRBV5-1	TRBD1	TRBJ1-5	.	CASRDPGGPQHF	TGCGCCAGCAGGGATCCAGGGGGCCCCCAGCATTTT
TRBV5-4	TRBD2	TRBJ2-3	once	CASSLGLAGGVQDTQYF	TGTGCCAGCAGCTTGGGACTAGCGGGGGGGGTTCAAGATACGCAGTATTTT
TRBV4-1	TRBD1	TRBJ2-7	.	CASSQDPPGQGRGEQYF	TGCGCCAGCAGCCAAGATCCCCCCGGACAGGGCCGTGGCGAGCAGTACTTC
TRBV5-1	TRBD2	TRBJ2-1	.	CASGTSGSDNEQFF	TGCGCCAGCGGCACTAGCGGGAGTGACAATGAGCAGTTCTTC
TRBV3-1/TRBV3-2	.	TRBJ1-6	.	CASSQEFEGLLNSPLHF	TGTGCCAGCAGCCAAGAATTTGAGGGACTGCTTAATTCACCCCTCCACTTT
TRBV9	TRBD2	TRBJ2-7	.	CASGSGRRDEQYF	TGTGCCAGCGGGAGCGGGAGAAGGGACGAGCAGTACTTC
TRBV12-5	TRBD1	TRBJ1-1	.	CASGQGAENTEAFF	TGTGCTAGTGGCCAGGGGGCAGAGAACACTGAAGCTTTCTTT